Reported below is one TCR beta chain. Its antigen target is currently unknown. No base quality information exists; no much larger clone differs at one position. The CDR3, from cysteine to phenylalanine, totals 14 residues. The read is trimmed to its CDR3 DNA, 42 bases read in frame from base 1. The germline V gene provides CDR1 ENHRY and CDR2 SYGVKD. V is cut by 3 bases and J by 3 bases, and the space between the germline ends is 12 bases. Receptor amplification or capture employed the immunoSEQ multiplex PCR assay. For the multiplex PCR, a mixture combining 60 forward primers for TCR Vbeta segments and 13 reverse primers for TCR Jbeta segments was used. The CDR3 region of rearranged TCR beta genes was amplified from genomic DNA with a multiplex PCR assay. On the Illumina HiSeq System, the amplified TCR beta libraries were sequenced as 87-base-pair reads. The source study handled its data this way. In a later analysis, tens of millions of unique TCR beta chains were counted across the 690 or so repertoires, and approximately 9.9 million of these chains were shared by at least two donors. Raw reads were error-corrected and collapsed into unique sequences by a nearest-neighbor algorithm in which closely related sequences were merged to remove PCR and sequencing errors. CDR3 sequences were aligned to IMGT reference sequences to assign V, D and J gene segments. For a sequence to be retained, a match of at least six nucleotides was required to both a V gene segment and a J gene segment. Rearrangements were classified as productive when the CDR3 lacked stop codons and remained in frame with V and J, and all other rearrangements were classified as non-productive. Following IMGT convention, CDR3 was defined as the stretch from the second conserved V-encoded cysteine to the conserved J-encoded phenylalanine. In an earlier analysis of around 640 of the donors, sequences lacking an unambiguous match to a single V gene segment were excluded. An earlier analysis of several hundred of the donors called V segments functional above 56.7% productive rearrangements and segregating when the between-donor standard deviation exceeded 5%. A statistical classification framework was developed to diagnose cytomegalovirus status using the catalog of TCR beta chain sequences. In a later analysis, V and J genes were assigned by comparing TCR nucleotide sequences against IMGT/GENE-DB human TR gene sequences. Using the TCRdist pipeline, a later analysis assigned CDR3 sequences along with most-parsimonious VDJ recombination scenarios. In a later analysis, each TCR beta chain was defined by its CDR3 amino acid sequence together with its V-gene family, and reads without a unique V-gene family were excluded. A later analysis removed 550 to 650 highly shared, low-generation-probability nucleotide sequences to deal with suspected cross-contamination and a sequencing artifact. In a later analysis, a clonal expansion index was calculated for each public chain from normalized within-repertoire ranks of inferred template counts. In a later analysis, generation probabilities were computed with a VDJ recombination model fitted to out-of-frame rearrangements, and the resulting probabilities were checked against IGoR. In a later analysis, TCR-TCR, TCR-HLA and TCR-CMV co-occurrence was scored with hypergeometric tests, and a repertoire-size bias correction was applied to TCR pairs. In a later analysis, false discovery rates were estimated by permuting HLA or CMV assignments 20 times. In a later analysis, co-occurring TCRs were grouped with DBSCAN, and TCRdist sequence similarity was added when clustering was performed within HLA-allele-positive subsets. Repertoires with fewer than 30,000 or more than 120,000 public chains, plus five repertoires with anomalous nucleotide sharing, were excluded from co-occurrence clustering. TCRdb carries this immuneACCESS record with in-frame sequences only. Its versions omit some clonotypes, under half of them owing to an unresolved V gene in the studies checked, with the rest unexplained. V, J and clone size were drawn from that table, and D and trimming were deduced from the DNA. In all, the sample holds 55,000 to 70,000 clones, and roughly 66% of those were seen once. Jointly, the top ten make up around 2.7% of the sample.

These data originate in a study of cytomegalovirus exposure and HLA in healthy donors (dated by TCRdb to 2015 to 2018). Background for the entire study: According to an earlier analysis of 587 of the donors, some 180 million T cells yielded over 90 million unique TCR beta sequences and about 280 Gb of sequence data. Along with the roughly 700-subject first cohort, a separate validation cohort of over a hundred different subjects was used. High-throughput TCR immunosequencing, statistical association of individual TCRs with disease status, and machine learning were combined to predict cytomegalovirus infection status. Alongside the repertoire data, information on donor age, sex, ethnicity and CMV serostatus was compiled. A later genetic analysis used genome-wide SNP genotypes for about three fifths of the 666 donors, treating that subset as a discovery cohort. An early release covering roughly 580 HLA-typed donors comprised about 300 gigabases of sequencing data and 85 million or so unique TCR sequences. Among the roughly 370 genotyped donors, around 81% belonged to the genetic ancestry cluster associated with self-reported Caucasian donors. Among 350 to 400 genotyped donors of the cohort, an average of around 240,000 unique TCR beta nucleotide sequences were sequenced per donor, around 20% of them non-productive. Several DR-DQ haplotypes were treated as single units for association and clustering because of strong linkage in the cohort. To study patterns of TCR occurrence, a later analysis re-analyzed previously published TCR beta repertoires from 666 donors and added high-resolution HLA genotyping. The aim of the study was to test whether cataloging public T cell receptors could identify signatures of past pathogen exposure. Using immunosequencing, the study profiled T cell repertoires from 550 to 750 subjects and related those repertoires to cytomegalovirus serostatus. Typing coverage differed by locus: A, B, C, DRB1 and DQB1 were typed in roughly 620-630 donors, DQA1 in approximately 520, DPA1 in approximately 600, and DPB1 in 450 to 490. Both class I and class II loci were covered by HLA typing, at four-digit resolution. Every repertoire in the discovery cohort had been generated on one and the same sequencing platform. Rather than using new phenotypic data, the later analysis identified candidate immune exposures from TCR beta sequences and from how often those sequences occurred across donors. To decide whether each TCR beta V gene segment behaved as functional or pseudogenic, an earlier analysis of over 500 of the donors relied on high-throughput TCR beta sequencing.

The cohort consisted of fewer than 700 healthy bone marrow donors. All cohort members were sampled while nominally healthy, although unrecorded immune exposures were likely present. The donor tested CMV seronegative and was one of the 352 seronegative cohort members. A peripheral blood sample was provided by each donor, and peripheral blood mononuclear cells were used for TCR beta sequencing. Genomic DNA was extracted from the blood cell samples with the Qiagen DNeasy Blood Extraction Kit. What the authors observed across the whole study: This cohort had only TCR beta chains sequenced, and the lack of alpha or paired-chain data limited which features could be detected. A later genetic analysis associated a missense DCLRE1C variant with V-gene and J-gene trimming of TCR beta chains, and an independent cohort replicated the association. In the study, 150 to 200 TCR beta chains were listed as associated with cytomegalovirus. A later genetic analysis reported fewer N-insertions in productive TCRs among donors in an Asian-associated ancestry cluster than the roughly 700-donor mean. Because HLA typing was unavailable for some donors at each locus, only the typed subset was used in association tests. In vitro tests confirmed that a few of the cytomegalovirus-associated TCR beta chains recognize cytomegalovirus antigens. Presence/absence analyses assumed roughly uniform sequencing depth across donors, an assumption that may not hold. Most TCR sequences were observed very rarely across donors, whereas some public TCRs were present in many individuals. The earlier analysis of 450 to 700 of the donors excluded some 15 rarely observed V segments, including chromosome 9 orphons, because counts were too low. Correlated functional status among segregating V segments might reflect linkage disequilibrium, but an unknown experimental factor could not be ruled out. When HLA alleles, especially DR and DQ, strongly co-occurred, attributing TCR associations to individual alleles was difficult. Several of the top co-occurrence clusters appeared to be linked to parvovirus B19, influenza, CMV and Epstein-Barr virus, according to a later analysis. A later analysis associated 15,000 or so TCR beta sequences with specific HLA alleles at a false discovery rate of 0.05. A further reported finding was that TCR beta sequences accurately predicted the HLA-A and HLA-B alleles for most subjects in the first cohort. The sequencing pipeline was judged likely to have produced a cluster of highly shared sequence variants as a technical artifact. CMV serostatus was the only immune exposure information available for the cohort. In a later analysis, TCR association rates were found to vary across HLA loci, with the most associated TCRs seen for DRB1 alleles and the fewest for HLA-C alleles. According to the authors, the approach could potentially be generalized to other disease states and immunological phenotypes. In an earlier analysis of fewer than 750 of the donors, most TCR beta V segments were observed in productive rearrangements about 90% or about 30% of the time, broadly matching IMGT annotations. The classifier was reported to diagnose cytomegalovirus status with high specificity and sensitivity in both the original and validation cohorts. In a later analysis, HLA-associated TCR beta chains showed more clonal expansion and lower generation probabilities than non-associated chains that were equally common. The 87-base-pair reads could not distinguish some IMGT-functional V segments, including TRBV6-2 and TRBV6-3, so those segments were excluded. According to a later analysis, most CMV-associated TCR beta chains appeared to be HLA-restricted, and the HLA associations seemed to be driven largely by CMV exposure.

The material sequenced was PBMCs. Recombination joined TRBV10-3 with TRBJ2-7; the D segment could be TRBD2, given 6 matching bases. The sequence was obtained from a woman aged 45 to 65 in good health and CMV-seronegative. The DNA sequence reads TGTGCCATCAGTGACATTGCCGGGGGCTACGAGCAGTACTTC. This codes for CAISDIAGGYEQYF.